Listed below are T cell receptor beta chains from one sample, sequenced in a study of blood T cell repertoires in COVID-19. The data were produced by immunoSEQ multiplex PCR, yet TCRdb's version contains in-frame clones alone and is incomplete. The table includes 180,000 or so clones, more than 70% detected once. Sequenced sample: PBMCs or T cells enriched from blood (not recorded which). The receptors originated from a woman between 25 and 40 years old who had recovered from COVID-19. Each CDR3 is given with its conserved first and last residue. The D gene is left open where the match is weak. Clone size is stated in some rows and not others, as once, few, many or a class when expanded.

J gene	clone size	V gene	D gene	CDR3 protein	CDR3 DNA
TRBJ2-1	.	TRBV7-9	.	CASTEPLGTSPNEQFF	TGTGCCAGCACCGAACCCCTGGGGACTTCCCCCAATGAGCAGTTCTTC
TRBJ2-1	.	TRBV19	TRBD2	CASSVNSGSSYNEQFF	TGTGCCAGTAGTGTCAATAGCGGGAGCTCCTACAATGAGCAGTTCTTC
TRBJ2-4	.	TRBV4-1	.	CASSSSNIQYF	TGCGCCAGCAGTTCTTCCAACATTCAGTACTTC
TRBJ2-3	.	TRBV24-1	.	CATSDSQQGKGTQYF	TGTGCCACCAGTGATTCGCAACAGGGAAAGGGTACGCAGTATTTT
TRBJ2-7	.	TRBV4-1	.	CASSRATGNYEQYF	TGCGCCAGCAGCCGAGCCACAGGGAACTACGAGCAGTACTTC
TRBJ2-1	.	TRBV28	TRBD2	CASNNGRALSNEQFF	TGTGCCAGCAATAACGGGAGGGCGTTGAGTAATGAGCAGTTCTTC
TRBJ2-7	.	TRBV28	.	CASSFLSGSYEQYF	TGTGCCAGCAGTTTCCTTAGCGGCTCCTACGAGCAGTACTTC
TRBJ2-7	.	TRBV28	TRBD2	CASSLEATSGSEQYF	TGTGCCAGCAGTTTAGAGGCGACTAGCGGGAGCGAGCAGTACTTC
TRBJ2-7	.	TRBV19	.	CASSMLLQGSREQYF	TGTGCCAGTAGTATGTTGTTACAGGGTTCGCGGGAGCAGTACTTC
TRBJ2-5	few	TRBV29-1	.	CSVWGASETQYF	TGCAGCGTTTGGGGCGCCTCGGAGACCCAGTACTTC
TRBJ2-1	.	TRBV6-5	TRBD2	CASTSGGYNEQFF	TGTGCCAGCACCAGCGGGGGCTACAATGAGCAGTTCTTC
TRBJ2-7	.	TRBV19	.	CASGGGVGYEQYF	TGTGCCAGTGGTGGGGGCGTGGGCTACGAGCAGTACTTC
TRBJ1-2	.	TRBV2	TRBD1	CASKEGQGAPYGYTF	TGTGCCAGCAAAGAAGGGCAGGGGGCCCCCTATGGCTACACCTTC
TRBJ1-4	.	TRBV2	.	CASTRGPNEKLFF	TGTGCCAGCACTCGTGGGCCTAATGAAAAACTGTTTTTT
TRBJ1-2	.	TRBV19	.	CASSIFGQLANYGYTF	TGTGCCAGTAGTATTTTCGGACAGCTGGCTAACTATGGCTACACCTTC
TRBJ1-1	few	TRBV11-2	.	CASSLKARDTEAFF	TGTGCCAGCAGCTTAAAGGCCAGGGACACTGAAGCTTTCTTT
TRBJ2-1	.	TRBV5-1	TRBD2	CASSAAWSGSINEQFF	TGCGCCAGCAGCGCCGCCTGGAGCGGGAGTATAAATGAGCAGTTCTTC
TRBJ1-5	.	TRBV28	.	CASRFGGSISNQPQHF	TGTGCCAGCCGATTCGGAGGAAGTATCAGCAATCAGCCCCAGCATTTT
TRBJ2-3	few	TRBV2	TRBD2	CASVSGRAFSTDTQYF	TGTGCCAGCGTAAGCGGGAGGGCATTTAGCACAGATACGCAGTATTTT
TRBJ2-7	.	TRBV28	TRBD2	CASRTRREGHPYEQYF	TGTGCCAGCAGGACACGGAGGGAGGGCCATCCCTACGAGCAGTACTTC
TRBJ1-6	.	TRBV25-1	.	CASGSGGFNSPLHF	TGTGCCAGCGGTTCGGGGGGGTTTAATTCACCCCTCCACTTT
TRBJ1-4	once	TRBV18	.	CASSPSSGTNEKLFF	TGTGCCAGCTCTCCATCCTCGGGAACTAATGAAAAACTGTTTTTT
TRBJ2-1	.	TRBV2	TRBD2	CASSVRLAGNEQFF	TGTGCCAGCAGCGTCAGACTAGCTGGAAATGAGCAGTTCTTC
TRBJ1-2	.	TRBV29-1	.	CSVDGSYGYTF	TGCAGCGTTGACGGGTCCTATGGCTACACCTTC
TRBJ2-2	.	TRBV9	TRBD2	CASSPASGSALDTGELFF	TGTGCCAGCAGCCCCGCTAGCGGGAGTGCTTTGGACACCGGGGAGCTGTTTTTT
TRBJ2-7	.	TRBV6-5	.	CASRGLADYEQYF	TGTGCCAGCCGCGGCCTAGCAGACTACGAGCAGTACTTC
TRBJ2-2	.	TRBV27	.	CASSLLSGELFF	TGTGCCAGCAGTCTCCTGAGCGGGGAGCTGTTTTTT
TRBJ2-7	.	TRBV7-9	.	CASSLAGGGTLLHEQYF	TGTGCCAGCAGCTTAGCGGGGGGTGGGACCCTCCTCCACGAGCAGTACTTC
TRBJ1-3	.	TRBV28	.	CASRTGGSGNTIYF	TGTGCCAGCAGGACGGGGGGCTCTGGAAACACCATATATTTT
TRBJ2-7	.	TRBV5-8	TRBD1	CASSLWTGVYEQYF	TGTGCCAGCAGCTTGTGGACAGGGGTGTACGAGCAGTACTTC